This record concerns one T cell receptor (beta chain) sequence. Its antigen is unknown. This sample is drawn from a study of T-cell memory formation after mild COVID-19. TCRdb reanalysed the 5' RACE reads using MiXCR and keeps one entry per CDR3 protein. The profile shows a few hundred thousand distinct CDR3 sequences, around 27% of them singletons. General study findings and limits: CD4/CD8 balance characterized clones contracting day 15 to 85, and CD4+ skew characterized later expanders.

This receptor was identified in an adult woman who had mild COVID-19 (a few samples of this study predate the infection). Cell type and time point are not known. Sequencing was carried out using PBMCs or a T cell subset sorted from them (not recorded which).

CDR3 in DNA: TGTGCCAGTAGTATAGGGGGCACCATTCAACAGCAGTACTTC. Translating it yields CASSIGGTIQQQYF. The J gene is TRBJ2-7, the V gene TRBV19; weak D call: TRBD1 (5 bases). Per the germline V gene, CDR1 is LNHDA and CDR2 is SQIVND (reference sequence). V was trimmed by 1 base and J by 8 bases, leaving 15 bases between them. The CDR3 length is 14 residues.